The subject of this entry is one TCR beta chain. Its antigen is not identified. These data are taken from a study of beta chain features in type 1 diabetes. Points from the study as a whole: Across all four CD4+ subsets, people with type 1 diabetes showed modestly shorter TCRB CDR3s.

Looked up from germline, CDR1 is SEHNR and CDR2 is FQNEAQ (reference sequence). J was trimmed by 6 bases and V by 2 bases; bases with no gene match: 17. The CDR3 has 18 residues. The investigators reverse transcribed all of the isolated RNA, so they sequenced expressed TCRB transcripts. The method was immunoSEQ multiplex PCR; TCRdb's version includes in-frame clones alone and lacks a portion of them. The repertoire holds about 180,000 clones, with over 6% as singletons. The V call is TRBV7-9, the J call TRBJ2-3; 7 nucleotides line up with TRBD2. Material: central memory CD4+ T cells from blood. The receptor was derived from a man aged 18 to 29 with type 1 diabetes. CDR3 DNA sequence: TGTGCCAGCAGCTTACCGCCCGGGGCTAGCGGAGGTGTCGATACGCAGTATTTT. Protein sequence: CASSLPPGASGGVDTQYF. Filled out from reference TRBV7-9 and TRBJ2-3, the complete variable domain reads DTGVSQNPRHKITKRGQNVTFRCDPISEHNRLYWYRQTLGQGPEFLTYFQNEAQLEKSRLLSDRFSAERPKGSFSTLEIQRTEQGDSAMYLCASSLPPGASGGVDTQYFGPGTRLTVL.